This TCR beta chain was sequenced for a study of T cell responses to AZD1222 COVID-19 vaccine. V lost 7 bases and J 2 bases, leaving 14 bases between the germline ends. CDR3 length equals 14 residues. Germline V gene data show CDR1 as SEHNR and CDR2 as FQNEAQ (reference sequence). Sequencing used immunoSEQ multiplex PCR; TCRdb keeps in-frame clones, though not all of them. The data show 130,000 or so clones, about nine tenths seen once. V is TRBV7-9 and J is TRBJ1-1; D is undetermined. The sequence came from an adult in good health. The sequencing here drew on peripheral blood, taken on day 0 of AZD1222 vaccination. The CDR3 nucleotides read TGTGCCAGCATCTATTACAACGCCAACACTGAAGCTTTCTTT. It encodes CASIYYNANTEAFF.